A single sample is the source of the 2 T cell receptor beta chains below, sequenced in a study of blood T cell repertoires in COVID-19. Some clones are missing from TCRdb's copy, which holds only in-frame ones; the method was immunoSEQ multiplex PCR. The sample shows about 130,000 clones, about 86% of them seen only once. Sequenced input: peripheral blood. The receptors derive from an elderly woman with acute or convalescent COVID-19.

CDR3 coding DNA: TGTGCCAGCAGTGATACTAGCGGGGGGCCCGCGGGCGGGGAGCTGTTTTTT. Its protein is CASSDTSGGPAGGELFF. V is TRBV6-1 and J is TRBJ2-2; 12 bases are a match to TRBD2. In germline, CDR1 is MNHNS, CDR2 SASEGT. V lost 3 bases, J lost 7 bases, and 9 bases stayed unmatched. The CDR3 length is 17 residues.

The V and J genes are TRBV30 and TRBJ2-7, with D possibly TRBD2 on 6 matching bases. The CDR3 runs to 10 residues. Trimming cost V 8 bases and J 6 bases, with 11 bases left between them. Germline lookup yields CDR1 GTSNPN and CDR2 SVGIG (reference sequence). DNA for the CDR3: TGTGCCGGAGGGTTGGGCGAGCAGTACTTC. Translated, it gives CAGGLGEQYF.